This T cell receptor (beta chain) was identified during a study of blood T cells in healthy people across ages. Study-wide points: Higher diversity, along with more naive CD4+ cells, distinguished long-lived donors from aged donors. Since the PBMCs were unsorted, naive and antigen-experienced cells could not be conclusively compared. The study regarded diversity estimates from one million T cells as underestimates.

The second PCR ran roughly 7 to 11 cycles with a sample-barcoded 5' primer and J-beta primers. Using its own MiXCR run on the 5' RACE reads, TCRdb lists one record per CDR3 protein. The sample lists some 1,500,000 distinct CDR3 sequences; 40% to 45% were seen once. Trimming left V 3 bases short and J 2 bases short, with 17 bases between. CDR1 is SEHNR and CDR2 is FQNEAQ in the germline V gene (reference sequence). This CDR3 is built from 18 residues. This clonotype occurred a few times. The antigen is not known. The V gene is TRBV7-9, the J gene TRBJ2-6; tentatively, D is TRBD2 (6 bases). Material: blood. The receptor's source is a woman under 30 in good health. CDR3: CASSLRAREDPGANVLTF. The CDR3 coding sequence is TGTGCCAGCAGCTTGAGGGCCAGGGAGGATCCTGGGGCCAACGTCCTGACTTTC. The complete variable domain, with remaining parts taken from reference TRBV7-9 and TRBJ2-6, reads DTGVSQNPRHKITKRGQNVTFRCDPISEHNRLYWYRQTLGQGPEFLTYFQNEAQLEKSRLLSDRFSAERPKGSFSTLEIQRTEQGDSAMYLCASSLRAREDPGANVLTFGAGSRLTVL.